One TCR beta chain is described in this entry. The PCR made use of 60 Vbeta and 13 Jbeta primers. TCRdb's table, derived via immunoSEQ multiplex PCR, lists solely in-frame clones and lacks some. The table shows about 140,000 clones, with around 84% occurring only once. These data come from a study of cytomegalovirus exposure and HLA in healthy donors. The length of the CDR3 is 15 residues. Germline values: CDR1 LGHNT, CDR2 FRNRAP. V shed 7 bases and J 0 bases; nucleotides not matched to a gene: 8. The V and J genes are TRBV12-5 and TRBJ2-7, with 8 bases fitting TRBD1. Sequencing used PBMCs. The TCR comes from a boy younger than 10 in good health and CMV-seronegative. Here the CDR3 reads CASAESGTGSYEQYF. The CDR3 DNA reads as TGTGCTAGTGCCGAATCCGGGACAGGCTCCTACGAGCAGTACTTC.